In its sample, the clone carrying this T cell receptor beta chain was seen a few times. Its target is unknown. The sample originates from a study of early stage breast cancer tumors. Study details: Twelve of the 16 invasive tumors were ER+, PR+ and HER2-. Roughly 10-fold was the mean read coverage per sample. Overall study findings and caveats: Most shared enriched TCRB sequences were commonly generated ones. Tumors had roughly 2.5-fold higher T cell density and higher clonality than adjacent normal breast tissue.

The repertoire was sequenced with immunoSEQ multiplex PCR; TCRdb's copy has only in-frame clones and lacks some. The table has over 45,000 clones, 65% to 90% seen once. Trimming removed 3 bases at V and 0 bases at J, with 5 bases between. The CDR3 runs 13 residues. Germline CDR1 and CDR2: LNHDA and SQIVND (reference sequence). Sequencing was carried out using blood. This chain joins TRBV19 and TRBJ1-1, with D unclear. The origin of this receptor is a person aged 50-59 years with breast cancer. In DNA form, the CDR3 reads TGTGCCAGTAGTATGGTCCTGAACACTGAAGCTTTCTTT. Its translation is CASSMVLNTEAFF. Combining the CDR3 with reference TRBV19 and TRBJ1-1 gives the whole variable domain DGGITQSPKYLFRKEGQNVTLSCEQNLNHDAMYWYRQDPGQGLRLIYYSQIVNDFQKGDIAEGYSVSREKKESFPLTVTSAQKNPTAFYLCASSMVLNTEAFFGQGTRLTVV.